The clone carrying this TCR beta chain was picked up a small number of times. Its antigen remains unidentified. Prepared libraries of TCR beta cDNA carried unique molecular identifiers. TCRdb called the PCR reads again in MiXCR, with one record for every CDR3 protein. In the table there are about 460,000 distinct CDR3 sequences, roughly 45% of which are singletons. This entry belongs to a study of post-analysis software for immune sequencing data. Study overall: Included among the disease courses, which were recorded for the cohort, were relapsing-remitting, secondary progressive and progressive-relapsing multiple sclerosis.

Per germline, CDR1 SEHNR and CDR2 FQNEAQ (reference sequence). Trimming took 3 bases from V and 6 from J, leaving 18 bases between them. The CDR3 is 15 residues long. Study results and caveats: Strong same-batch co-clustering of samples appeared with F measure clustering. Higher frequency in patients than in controls was seen for roughly 5 TRBV segments, with TRBV5-6, TRBV5-1 and TRBV20-1 among them.

Sequencing was done on a sample of blood. This chain joins TRBV7-9 and TRBJ2-7; D is unresolved. The TCR comes from a girl between 5 and 17 years old with multiple sclerosis. CDR3 in amino acids: CASSFPADRAAEQYF. For the CDR3, the DNA is TGTGCCAGCAGCTTTCCCGCGGACCGCGCCGCCGAGCAGTACTTC.